The subject of this entry is one T cell receptor beta chain. No antigen is known for it. HCMV-specific IgG was detected in serum with a commercial ELISA kit to determine HCMV serostatus. Peripheral blood mononuclear cells were isolated from blood by Ficoll density gradient centrifugation. The data were taken from a study of T cells expressing NK-cell markers (dated by TCRdb to 2020 to 2021). Background on the whole study: Fewer than ten donors provided sorted CD3+CD56+NKG2C+, CD3+CD56+NKG2C- and CD3+CD56-NKG2C+ T-cell subsets, whose TCR beta-chain repertoires were profiled. Of the eight sequenced donors, seven were found to be HCMV-seropositive and one was found to be HCMV-seronegative. Randomly selected healthy volunteers, three men and five women, were used as the eight sequenced donors. The libraries were sequenced on Illumina HiSeq 2000/2500, MiSeq or NextSeq, producing 2 x 150 bp reads.

The paper as a whole reports these results and caveats: Those dominant clonotypes were again the most abundant among CD3+CD56-NKG2C+ cells in a few donors, at about 28.3-65%. Whether the expanded NKG2C-expressing T cell clones were specific for HCMV antigens remained unclear. In several donors, the dominant CD3+CD56+NKG2C+ clonotypes ranked among the top 10 CD8+ clonotypes, making up 1.0-7.0% of CD8+ T cells.

There are 15 amino acids in the CDR3, from cysteine to phenylalanine inclusive. The DNA is not on file. The sample was run on an Illumina HiSeq 2000. The TCR beta cDNA libraries were made using 5'RACE template switching, a step that added both a universal primer site and unique molecular identifiers. Priming for cDNA synthesis came from the TCR beta constant segment, and two successive PCR amplification steps followed. Processing in the source paper ran as follows. MIGEC was used to demultiplex reads and group the reads by UMI, and MiTCR was used to assemble and quantify clonotypes. Only TCR cDNA sequences supported by at least two reads were kept to exclude erroneous sequences. Downstream repertoire analysis used the tcR package, and clonotypes were matched across fractions by CDR3 nucleotide sequence plus V segment. VDJmatch was used to annotate antigen specificity against VDJdb, with one amino acid substitution in CDR3 permitted. TCRdb reprocessed the sequencing reads and holds a single record per CDR3 protein sequence, with no DNA. None of the V and J calls come from the authors' own analysis; TCRdb made them. The data table for this sample lists roughly 180,000 distinct CDR3 sequences. The ten largest clones capture about a fifth of the sample.

The rearranged segments are TRBV12-3 or TRBV12-4 and TRBJ2-5; absent DNA, TCRdb's TRBD2 call cannot be checked. Sequencing was carried out using blood T cells: a sorted CD56 or NKG2C T cell subset, CD4+ or CD8+ T cells, or bulk PBMC T cells (not recorded which). This receptor was taken from a woman aged 18-69 years in good health. This receptor has the CDR3 CASSPWTSGQETQYF.